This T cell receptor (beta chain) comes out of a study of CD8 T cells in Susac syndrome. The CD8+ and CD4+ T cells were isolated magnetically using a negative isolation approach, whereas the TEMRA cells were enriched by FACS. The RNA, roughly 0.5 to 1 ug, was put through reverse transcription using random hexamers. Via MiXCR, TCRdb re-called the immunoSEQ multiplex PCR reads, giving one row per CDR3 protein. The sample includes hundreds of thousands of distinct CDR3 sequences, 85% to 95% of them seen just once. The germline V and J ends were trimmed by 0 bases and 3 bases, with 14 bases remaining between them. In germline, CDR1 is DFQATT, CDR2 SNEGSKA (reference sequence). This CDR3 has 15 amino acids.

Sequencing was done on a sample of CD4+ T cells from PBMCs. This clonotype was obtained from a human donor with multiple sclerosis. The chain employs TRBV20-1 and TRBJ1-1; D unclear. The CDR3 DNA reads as TGCAGTGCTAGAGATCGGAGAAGGGTGGACACTGAAGCTTTCTTT. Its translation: CSARDRRRVDTEAFF.